This TCR beta chain originates from a study of shared clonotypes between healthy human individuals. Turning to the study itself: The cohort comprised a couple of women and a few men. Their ages spanned 18 to 49 years.

About this clone: The antigen remains undetermined.

Sorted subsets were amplified in replicate PCRs using 200 ng DNA, approximately 30,000 T cell genomes. The table came from immunoSEQ multiplex PCR; TCRdb's copy has only in-frame clones and leaves some out. The sample lists millions of clones, roughly nine tenths occurring once. V gave up 3 bases and J gave up 6 bases, with 9 bases separating them. CDR1 MGHDK and CDR2 SYGVNS come from the germline V gene. This CDR3 comprises 12 residues. Whole-study results and caveats: The study found lower generation probabilities in non-shared clonotypes than in those shared by all four donors. Generally, estimated richness proved larger in naive subsets than it did in memory subsets.

Sequencing was performed on naive CD4+ T cells sorted from blood. Subset described: CD45RA+ positively selected. The chain links TRBV25-1 to TRBJ2-7, with D maybe TRBD2 (5 bases). This clonotype originated in a man in his late teens or twenties in good health. Here the CDR3 reads CASSDPGSEQYF. DNA of the CDR3: TGTGCCAGCAGTGACCCGGGGAGCGAGCAGTACTTC.